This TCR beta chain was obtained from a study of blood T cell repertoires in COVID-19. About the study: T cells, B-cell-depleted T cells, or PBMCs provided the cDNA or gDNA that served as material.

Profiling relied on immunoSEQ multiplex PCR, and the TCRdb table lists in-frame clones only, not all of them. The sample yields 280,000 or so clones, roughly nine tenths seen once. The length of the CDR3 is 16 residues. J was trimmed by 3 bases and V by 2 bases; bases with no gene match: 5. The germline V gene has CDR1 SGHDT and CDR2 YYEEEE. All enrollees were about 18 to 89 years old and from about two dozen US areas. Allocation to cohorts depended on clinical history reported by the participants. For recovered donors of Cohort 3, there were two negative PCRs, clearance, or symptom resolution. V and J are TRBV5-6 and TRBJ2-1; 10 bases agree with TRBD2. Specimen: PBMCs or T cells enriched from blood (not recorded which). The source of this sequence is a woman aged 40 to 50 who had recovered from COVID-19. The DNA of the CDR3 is TGTGCCAGCAGCTTTCCTAGCGGGGGTTTCTACAATGAGCAGTTCTTC. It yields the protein CASSFPSGGFYNEQFF.